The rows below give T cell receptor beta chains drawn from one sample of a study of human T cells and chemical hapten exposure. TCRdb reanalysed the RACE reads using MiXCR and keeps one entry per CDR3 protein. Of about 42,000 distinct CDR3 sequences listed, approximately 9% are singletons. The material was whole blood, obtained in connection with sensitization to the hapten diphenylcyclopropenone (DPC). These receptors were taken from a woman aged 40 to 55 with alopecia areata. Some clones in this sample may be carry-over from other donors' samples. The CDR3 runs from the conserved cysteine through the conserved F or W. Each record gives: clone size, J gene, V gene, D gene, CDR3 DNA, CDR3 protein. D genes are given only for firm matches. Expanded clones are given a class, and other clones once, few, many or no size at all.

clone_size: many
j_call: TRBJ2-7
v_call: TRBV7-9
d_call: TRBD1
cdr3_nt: TGTGCCAGCAGCTTAGCACGGACAGGATCTCCCTACGAGCAGTACTTC
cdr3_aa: CASSLARTGSPYEQYF

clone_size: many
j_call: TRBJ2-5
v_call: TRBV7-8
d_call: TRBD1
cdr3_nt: TGTGCCAGCAGCTGGTGGGACAGCCAAGAGACCCAGTACTTC
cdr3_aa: CASSWWDSQETQYF

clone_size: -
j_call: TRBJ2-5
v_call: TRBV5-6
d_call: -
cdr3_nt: TGTGCCAGCAGCTTGGTCGAGGAGACCCAGTACTTC
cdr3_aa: CASSLVEETQYF

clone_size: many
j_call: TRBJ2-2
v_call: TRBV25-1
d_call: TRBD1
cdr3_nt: TGTGCCAGCAGCGTTCTCGGGACAGGGGGTATCACCGGGGAGCTGTTTTTT
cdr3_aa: CASSVLGTGGITGELFF

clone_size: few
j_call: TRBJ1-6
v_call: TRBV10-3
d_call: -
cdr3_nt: TGTGCCATCAGTGAGTCACCAGGAGGAGTAAATTCACCCCTCCACTTT
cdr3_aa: CAISESPGGVNSPLHF

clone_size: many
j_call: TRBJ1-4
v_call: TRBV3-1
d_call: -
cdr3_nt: TGTGCCAGCAGCTGGACGGTGACTAATGAAAAACTGTTTTTT
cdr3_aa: CASSWTVTNEKLFF

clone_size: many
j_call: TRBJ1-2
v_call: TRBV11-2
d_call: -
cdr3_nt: TGTGCCAGCAGCTTAAGTACGGGGGGCGCTGGCTATGGCTACACCTTC
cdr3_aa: CASSLSTGGAGYGYTF

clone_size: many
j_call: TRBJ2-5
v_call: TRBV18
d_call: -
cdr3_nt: TGTGCCAGCTCACCATCCCAGACAGACTCAGAGACCCAGTACTTC
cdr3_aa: CASSPSQTDSETQYF

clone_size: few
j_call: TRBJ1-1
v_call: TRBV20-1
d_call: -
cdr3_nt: TGCAGTGCTACGGACTCCATGAACACTGAAGCTTTCTTT
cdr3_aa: CSATDSMNTEAFF

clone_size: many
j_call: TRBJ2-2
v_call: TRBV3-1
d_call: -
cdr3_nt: TGTGCCAGCAGCCAAGGGAATGCGGGGGCTGGTACCGGGGAGCTGTTTTTT
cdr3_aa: CASSQGNAGAGTGELFF

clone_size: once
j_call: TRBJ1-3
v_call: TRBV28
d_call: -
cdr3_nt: TGTGCCAGCACGGCTGGGGGCCGGGACACCATATATTTT
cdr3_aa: CASTAGGRDTIYF

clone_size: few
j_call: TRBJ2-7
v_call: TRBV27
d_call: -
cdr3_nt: TGTGCCAGCAGTTCTTACCCCCGTTACGAGCAGTACTTC
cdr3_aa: CASSSYPRYEQYF

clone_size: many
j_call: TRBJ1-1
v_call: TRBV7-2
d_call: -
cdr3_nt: TGTGCCAGCAGCTCCCGCAGCTCCACTGAAGCTTTCTTT
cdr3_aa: CASSSRSSTEAFF

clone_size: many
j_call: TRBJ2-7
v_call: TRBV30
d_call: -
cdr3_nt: TGTGCCTGGAGTGTAGGGGCCGGGTCCTACGAGCAGTACTTC
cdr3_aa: CAWSVGAGSYEQYF

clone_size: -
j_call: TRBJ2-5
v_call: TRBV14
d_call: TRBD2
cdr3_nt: TGTGCCAGGAGCCCCCCACGGACTAGCGTAGAGACCCAGTACTTC
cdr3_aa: CARSPPRTSVETQYF

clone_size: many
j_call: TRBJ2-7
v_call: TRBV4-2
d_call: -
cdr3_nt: TGTGCCAGCAGCCAAGACGAAACGGCAGGGTCGTACGAGCAGTACTTC
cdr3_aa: CASSQDETAGSYEQYF

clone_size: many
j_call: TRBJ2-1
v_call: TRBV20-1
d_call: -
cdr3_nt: TGCAGTGCTAGGTCAGAGCTAGAGACTGAGCAGTTCTTC
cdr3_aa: CSARSELETEQFF

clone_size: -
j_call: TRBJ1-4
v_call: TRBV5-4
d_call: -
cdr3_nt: TGTGCCAGCAGCTTACGGCCTTCTAATGAAAAACTGTTTTTT
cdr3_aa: CASSLRPSNEKLFF

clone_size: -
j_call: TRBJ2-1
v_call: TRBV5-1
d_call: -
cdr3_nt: TGCGCCAGCAGCCCGACAGTGAGGGATGAGCAGTTCTTC
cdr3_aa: CASSPTVRDEQFF

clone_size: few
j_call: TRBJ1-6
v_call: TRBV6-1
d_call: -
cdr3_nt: TGTGCCAGCGACCAGGGTGATAGTTCACCCCTCCACTTT
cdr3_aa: CASDQGDSSPLHF

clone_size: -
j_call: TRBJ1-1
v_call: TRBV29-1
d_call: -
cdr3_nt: TGCAGCGTTCCTGAATACGGTGAAGCTTTCTTT
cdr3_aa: CSVPEYGEAFF

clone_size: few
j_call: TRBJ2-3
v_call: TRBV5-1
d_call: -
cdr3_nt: TGCGCCAGCAGCCGGGACGGAGCCACAGATACGCAGTATTTT
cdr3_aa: CASSRDGATDTQYF

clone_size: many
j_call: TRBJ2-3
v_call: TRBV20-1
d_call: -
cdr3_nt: TGCAGTGCTAGAGGCGCGGCAGGACTTCACACAGATACGCAGTATTTT
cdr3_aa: CSARGAAGLHTDTQYF

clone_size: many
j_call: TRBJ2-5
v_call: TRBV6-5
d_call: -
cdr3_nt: TGTGCCAGCAGCGTGAGCGGAGTTGGGGAGACCCAGTACTTC
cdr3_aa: CASSVSGVGETQYF

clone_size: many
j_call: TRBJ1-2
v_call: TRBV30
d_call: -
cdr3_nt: TGTGCCTGGAGCGCGCGGGGTTACTATGGCTACACCTTC
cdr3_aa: CAWSARGYYGYTF